This TCR beta chain was sequenced during a study of blood T cell repertoires in COVID-19. Across the whole study: Specimens from acute and convalescent COVID-19 originated in the United States, Italy and Spain.

Some clones are missing from TCRdb's copy, which holds only in-frame ones; the method was immunoSEQ multiplex PCR. This table has roughly 130,000 clones, about 80% appearing once. The sample taken for sequencing was peripheral blood. The TCR originated in a woman aged 45 to 65 with acute or convalescent COVID-19.

This CDR3 is CASSLEARLTRTDTQYF. The CDR3 DNA is TGTGCCAGCAGCTTAGAAGCTCGACTAACACGCACAGATACGCAGTATTTT. The rearrangement links TRBV7-6 to TRBJ2-3, with D tentatively TRBD2 (5 bases). Trimming left V 1 base short and J 1 base short, with 15 bases between. The CDR3 contains 17 residues. The germline CDR1 and CDR2 sequences are SGHVS and FNYEAQ.